The 3 T cell receptor beta chains in this list originate from one sample, sequenced in a study of T cells in narcolepsy. TCRdb's copy holds only in-frame clones and misses some; the assay was immunoSEQ multiplex PCR. The sample has about 22,000 clones, around 81% seen once. Material for sequencing was memory (CD45RA-) CD4+ T cells from blood. The origin of the receptors is a human donor in good health.

This clone was detected a few times. This chain connects TRBV7-8 to TRBJ1-1; D unresolved. Looked up from germline, CDR1 is SGHVS and CDR2 is FQNEAQ. The V end was cut by 5 bases, the J end by 6 bases, with 16 bases between. This CDR3 is 14 amino acids long. DNA for the CDR3: TGTGCCAGCAGCGTGGCCCTGCTGGGCGCTGAAGCTTTCTTT. Amino acids: CASSVALLGAEAFF.

The chain recombines TRBV5-6 with TRBJ1-1; 7 nucleotides align to TRBD1. This CDR3 region has 13 residues. V lost 4 bases to trimming and J lost 10 bases; unmatched junction nucleotides: 10. Germline loops: CDR1 SGHDT, CDR2 YYEEEE. The CDR3 region is CASSLGDSGRAFF. The CDR3 DNA reads as TGTGCCAGCAGCCTGGGGGACAGCGGGCGAGCTTTCTTT.

The V and J genes are TRBV9 and TRBJ2-3, with D tentatively TRBD2 (5 bases). V was trimmed by 3 bases and J by 8 bases, leaving 25 bases between them. The CDR3 has 17 residues. Germline V gene lookup returns CDR1 SGDLS and CDR2 YYNGEE. CDR3 residues: CASSGGGPMVGFATQYF. As DNA, the CDR3 is TGTGCCAGCAGCGGTGGAGGTCCTATGGTTGGGTTTGCTACGCAGTATTTT.